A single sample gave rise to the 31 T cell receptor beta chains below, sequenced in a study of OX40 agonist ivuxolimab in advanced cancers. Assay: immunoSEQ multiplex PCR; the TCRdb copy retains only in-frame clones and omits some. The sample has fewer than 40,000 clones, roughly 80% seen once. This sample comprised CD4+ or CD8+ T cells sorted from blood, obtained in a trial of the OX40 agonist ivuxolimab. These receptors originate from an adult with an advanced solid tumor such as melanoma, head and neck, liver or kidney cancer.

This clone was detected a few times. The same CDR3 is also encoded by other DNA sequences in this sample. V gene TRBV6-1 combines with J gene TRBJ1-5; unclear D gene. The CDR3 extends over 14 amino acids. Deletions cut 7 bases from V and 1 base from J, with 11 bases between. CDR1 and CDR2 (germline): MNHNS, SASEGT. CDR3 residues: CASNPTGSNQPQHF. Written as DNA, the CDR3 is TGTGCCAGCAATCCGACGGGAAGCAATCAGCCCCAGCATTTT.

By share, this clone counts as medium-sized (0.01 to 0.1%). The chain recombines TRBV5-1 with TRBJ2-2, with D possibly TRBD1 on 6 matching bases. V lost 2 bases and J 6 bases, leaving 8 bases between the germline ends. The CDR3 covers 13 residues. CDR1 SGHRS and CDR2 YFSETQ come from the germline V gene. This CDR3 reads CASSFGQPGELFF. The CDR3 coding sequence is TGCGCCAGCAGCTTCGGACAGCCCGGGGAGCTGTTTTTT.

CDR3 in DNA: TGTGCCAGCAGCTTAGACAGACGCGAGCAGTACTTC. Protein: CASSLDRREQYF. V gene TRBV11-3 combines with J gene TRBJ2-5; D not resolved. The assigned J gene may be wrong: the sequence end matches TRBJ2-7 better. The CDR3 length is 12 residues. The germline V gene encodes CDR1 SGHNT and CDR2 YENEEA.

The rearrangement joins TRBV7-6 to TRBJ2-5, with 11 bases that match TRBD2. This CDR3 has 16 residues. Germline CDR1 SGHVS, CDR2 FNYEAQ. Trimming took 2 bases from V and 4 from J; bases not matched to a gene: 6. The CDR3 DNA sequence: TGTGCCAGCAGCTTAATCCTAGCGGGAGGTGGAGAGACCCAGTACTTC. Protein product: CASSLILAGGGETQYF.

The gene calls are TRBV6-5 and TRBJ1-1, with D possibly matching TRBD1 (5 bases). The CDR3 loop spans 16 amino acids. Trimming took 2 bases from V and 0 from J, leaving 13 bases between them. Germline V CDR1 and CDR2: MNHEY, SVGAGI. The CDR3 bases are TGTGCCAGCAGTTACCCGGCCGGGGGTTTGAACACTGAAGCTTTCTTT. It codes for CASSYPAGGLNTEAFF.

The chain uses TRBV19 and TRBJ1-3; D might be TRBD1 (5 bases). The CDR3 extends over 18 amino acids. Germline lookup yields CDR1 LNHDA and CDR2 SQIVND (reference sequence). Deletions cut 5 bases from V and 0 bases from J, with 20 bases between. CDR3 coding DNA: TGTGCCAGTAGTCCATACAGGAGGTTGACGGCCTCTGGAAACACCATATATTTT. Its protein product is CASSPYRRLTASGNTIYF. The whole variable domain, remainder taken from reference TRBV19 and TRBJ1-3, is DGGITQSPKYLFRKEGQNVTLSCEQNLNHDAMYWYRQDPGQGLRLIYYSQIVNDFQKGDIAEGYSVSREKKESFPLTVTSAQKNPTAFYLCASSPYRRLTASGNTIYFGEGSWLTVV.

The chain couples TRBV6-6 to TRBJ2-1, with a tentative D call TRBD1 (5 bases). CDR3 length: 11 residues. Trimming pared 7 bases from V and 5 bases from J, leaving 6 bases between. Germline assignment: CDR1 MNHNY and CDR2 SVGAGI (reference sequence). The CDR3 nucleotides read TGTGCCAGCACAGGGAACAATGAGCAGTTCTTC. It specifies CASTGNNEQFF.

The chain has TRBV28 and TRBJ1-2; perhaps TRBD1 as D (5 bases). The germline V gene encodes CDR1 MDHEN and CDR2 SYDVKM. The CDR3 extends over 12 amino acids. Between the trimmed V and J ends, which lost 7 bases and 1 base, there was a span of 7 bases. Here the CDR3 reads CASNQGNYGYTF. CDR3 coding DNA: TGTGCCAGCAATCAGGGTAACTATGGCTACACCTTC.

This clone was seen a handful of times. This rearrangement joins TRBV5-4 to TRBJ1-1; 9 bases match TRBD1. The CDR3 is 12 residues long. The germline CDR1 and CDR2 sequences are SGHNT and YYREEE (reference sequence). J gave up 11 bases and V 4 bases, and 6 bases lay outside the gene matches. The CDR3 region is CASSPGTGRAFF. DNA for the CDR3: TGTGCCAGCAGCCCGGGGACAGGGCGGGCTTTCTTT.

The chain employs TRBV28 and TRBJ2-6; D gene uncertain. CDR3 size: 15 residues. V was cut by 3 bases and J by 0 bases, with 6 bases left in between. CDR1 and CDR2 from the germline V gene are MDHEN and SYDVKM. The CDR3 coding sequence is TGTGCCAGCAGTTTGCTACCCTCTGGGGCCAACGTCCTGACTTTC. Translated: CASSLLPSGANVLTF. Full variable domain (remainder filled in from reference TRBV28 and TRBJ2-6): DVKVTQSSRYLVKRTGEKVFLECVQDMDHENMFWYRQDPGLGLRLIYFSYDVKMKEKGDIPEGYSVSREKKERFSLILESASTNQTSMYLCASSLLPSGANVLTFGAGSRLTVL.

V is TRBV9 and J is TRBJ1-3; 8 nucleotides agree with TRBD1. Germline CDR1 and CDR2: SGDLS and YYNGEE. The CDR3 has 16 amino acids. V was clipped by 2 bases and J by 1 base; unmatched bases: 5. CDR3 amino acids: CASSVTGAQSGNTIYF. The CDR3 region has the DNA TGTGCCAGCAGCGTGACAGGGGCCCAGTCTGGAAACACCATATATTTT.

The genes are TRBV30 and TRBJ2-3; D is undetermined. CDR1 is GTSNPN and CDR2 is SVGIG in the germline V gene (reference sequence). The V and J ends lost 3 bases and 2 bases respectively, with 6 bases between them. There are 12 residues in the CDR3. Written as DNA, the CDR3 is TGTGCCTGGAGCCCCCCCACAGATACGCAGTATTTT. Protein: CAWSPPTDTQYF.

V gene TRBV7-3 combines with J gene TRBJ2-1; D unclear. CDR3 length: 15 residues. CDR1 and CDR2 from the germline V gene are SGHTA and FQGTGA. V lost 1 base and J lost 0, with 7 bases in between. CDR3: CASSLSGNSYNEQFF. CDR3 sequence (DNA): TGTGCCAGCAGCTTAAGCGGAAACTCCTACAATGAGCAGTTCTTC.

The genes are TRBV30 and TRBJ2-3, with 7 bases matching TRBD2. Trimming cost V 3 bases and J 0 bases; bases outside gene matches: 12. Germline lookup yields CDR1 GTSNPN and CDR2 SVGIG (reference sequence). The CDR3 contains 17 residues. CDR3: CAWSTAASGYSTDTQYF. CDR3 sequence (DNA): TGTGCCTGGAGCACCGCGGCTAGCGGCTATAGCACAGATACGCAGTATTTT.

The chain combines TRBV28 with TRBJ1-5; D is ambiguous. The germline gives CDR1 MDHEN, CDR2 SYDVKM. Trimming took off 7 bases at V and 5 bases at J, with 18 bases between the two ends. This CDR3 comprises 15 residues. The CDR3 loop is CASIMDAAFHQPQHF. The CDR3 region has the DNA TGTGCCAGCATTATGGACGCAGCCTTCCATCAGCCCCAGCATTTT.

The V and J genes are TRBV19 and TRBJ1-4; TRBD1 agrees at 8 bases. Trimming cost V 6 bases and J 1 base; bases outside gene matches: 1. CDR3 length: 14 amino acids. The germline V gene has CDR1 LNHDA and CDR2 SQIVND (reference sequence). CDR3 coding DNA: TGTGCCAGTAGCACAGGGGGAACTAATGAAAAACTGTTTTTT. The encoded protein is CASSTGGTNEKLFF.

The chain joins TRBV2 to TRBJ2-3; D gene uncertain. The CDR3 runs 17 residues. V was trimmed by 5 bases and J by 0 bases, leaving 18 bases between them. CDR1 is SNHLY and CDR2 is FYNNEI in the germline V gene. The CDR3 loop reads CASSTSRLGTSTDTQYF. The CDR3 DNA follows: TGTGCCAGCAGTACCAGCCGACTGGGCACTAGCACAGATACGCAGTATTTT.

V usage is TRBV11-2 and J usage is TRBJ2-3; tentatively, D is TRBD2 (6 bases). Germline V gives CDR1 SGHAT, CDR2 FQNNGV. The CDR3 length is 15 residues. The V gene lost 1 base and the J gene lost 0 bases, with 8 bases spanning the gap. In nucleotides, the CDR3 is TGTGCCAGCAGCTTAGGGGGAGGAAGCACAGATACGCAGTATTTT. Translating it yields CASSLGGGSTDTQYF.

CDR3 sequence reads: CASRKQGGQPQHF. The CDR3 DNA reads as TGTGCCAGCAGAAAACAGGGAGGTCAGCCCCAGCATTTT. The rearrangement joins TRBV6-5 to TRBJ1-5; D possibly corresponds to TRBD1 (6 bases). The V gene lost 6 bases and the J gene lost 6 bases, with 12 bases spanning the gap. The germline V gene encodes CDR1 MNHEY and CDR2 SVGAGI. The CDR3 has 13 amino acids.

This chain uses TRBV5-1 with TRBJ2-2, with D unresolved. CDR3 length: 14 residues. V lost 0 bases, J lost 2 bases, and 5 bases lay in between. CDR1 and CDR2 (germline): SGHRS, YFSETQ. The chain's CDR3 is CASSLGQNTGELFF. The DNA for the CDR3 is TGCGCCAGCAGCTTGGGACAAAACACCGGGGAGCTGTTTTTT.

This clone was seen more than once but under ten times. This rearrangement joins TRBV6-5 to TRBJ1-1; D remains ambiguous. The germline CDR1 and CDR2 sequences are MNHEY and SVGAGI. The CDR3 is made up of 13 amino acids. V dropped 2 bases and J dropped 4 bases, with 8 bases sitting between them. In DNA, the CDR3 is TGTGCCAGCAGTTACACTGGCACCACTGAAGCTTTCTTT. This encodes CASSYTGTTEAFF.

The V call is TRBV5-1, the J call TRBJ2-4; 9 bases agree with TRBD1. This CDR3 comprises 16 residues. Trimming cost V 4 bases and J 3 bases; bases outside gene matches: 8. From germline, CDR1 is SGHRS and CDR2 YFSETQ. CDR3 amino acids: CASSRGTGKDKNIQYF. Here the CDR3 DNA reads TGCGCCAGCAGCCGGGGGACAGGGAAGGACAAAAACATTCAGTACTTC.

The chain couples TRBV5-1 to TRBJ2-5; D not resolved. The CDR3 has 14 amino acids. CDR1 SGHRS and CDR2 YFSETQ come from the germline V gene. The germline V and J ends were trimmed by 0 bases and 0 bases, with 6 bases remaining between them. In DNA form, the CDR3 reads TGCGCCAGCAGCTTGGGGCACAACCAAGAGACCCAGTACTTC. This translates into CASSLGHNQETQYF.

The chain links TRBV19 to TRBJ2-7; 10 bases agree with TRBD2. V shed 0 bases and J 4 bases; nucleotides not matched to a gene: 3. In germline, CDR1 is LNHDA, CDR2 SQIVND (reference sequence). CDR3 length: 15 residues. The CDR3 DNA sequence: TGTGCCAGTAGTATAGATCCTAGCGGGAGTTACGAGCAGTACTTC. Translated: CASSIDPSGSYEQYF.

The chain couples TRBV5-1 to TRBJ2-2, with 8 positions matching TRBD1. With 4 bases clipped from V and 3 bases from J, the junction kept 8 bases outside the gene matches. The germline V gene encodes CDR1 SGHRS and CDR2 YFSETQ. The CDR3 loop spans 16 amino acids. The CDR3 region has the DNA TGCGCCAGCAGCCCCCGGGACAGGTGGGACACCGGGGAGCTGTTTTTT. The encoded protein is CASSPRDRWDTGELFF.

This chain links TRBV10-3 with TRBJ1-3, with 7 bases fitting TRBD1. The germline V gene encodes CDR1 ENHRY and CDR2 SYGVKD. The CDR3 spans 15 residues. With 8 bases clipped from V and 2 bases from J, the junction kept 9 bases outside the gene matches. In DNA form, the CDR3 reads TGTGCCATCGGCGTGGGGCAGGGGGCTGGAAACACCATATATTTT. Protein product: CAIGVGQGAGNTIYF.

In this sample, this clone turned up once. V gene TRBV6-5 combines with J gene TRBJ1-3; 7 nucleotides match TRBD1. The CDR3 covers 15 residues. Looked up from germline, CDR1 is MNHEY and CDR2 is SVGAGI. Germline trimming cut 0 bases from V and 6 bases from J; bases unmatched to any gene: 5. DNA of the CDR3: TGTGCCAGCAGTTACTCCGCAGGGACAGAAAACACCATATATTTT. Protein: CASSYSAGTENTIYF.

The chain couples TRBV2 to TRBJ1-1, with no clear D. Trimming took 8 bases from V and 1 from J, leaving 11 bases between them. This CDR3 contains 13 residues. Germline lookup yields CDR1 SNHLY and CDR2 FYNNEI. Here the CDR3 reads CASGRARNTEAFF. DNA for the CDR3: TGTGCCAGCGGACGGGCCAGGAACACTGAAGCTTTCTTT. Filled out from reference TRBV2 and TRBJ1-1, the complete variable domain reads EPEVTQTPSHQVTQMGQEVILRCVPISNHLYFYWYRQILGQKVEFLVSFYNNEISEKSEIFDDQFSVERPDGSNFTLKIRSTKLEDSAMYFCASGRARNTEAFFGQGTRLTVV.

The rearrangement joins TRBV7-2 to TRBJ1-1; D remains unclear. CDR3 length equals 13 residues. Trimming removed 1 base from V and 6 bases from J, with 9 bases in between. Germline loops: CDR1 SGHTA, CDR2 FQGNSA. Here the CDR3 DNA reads TGTGCCAGCAGCTTAGAGGTCAGCTCTGAAGCTTTCTTT. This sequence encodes CASSLEVSSEAFF.

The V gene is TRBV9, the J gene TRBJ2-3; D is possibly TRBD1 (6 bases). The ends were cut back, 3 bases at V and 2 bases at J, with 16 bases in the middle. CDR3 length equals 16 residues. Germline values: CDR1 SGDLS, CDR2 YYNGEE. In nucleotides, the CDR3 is TGTGCCAGCAGCGCGACCGGGACAACTTTCACAGATACGCAGTATTTT. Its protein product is CASSATGTTFTDTQYF.

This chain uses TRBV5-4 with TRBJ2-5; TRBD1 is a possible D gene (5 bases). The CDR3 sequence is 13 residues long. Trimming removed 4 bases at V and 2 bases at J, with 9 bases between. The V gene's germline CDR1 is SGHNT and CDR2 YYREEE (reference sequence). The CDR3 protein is CASSPGHQETQYF. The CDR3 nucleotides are TGTGCCAGCAGCCCTGGACATCAAGAGACCCAGTACTTC.